These 13 T cell receptor beta chains came from one sample sequenced in a study of PD-1 blockade in classical Hodgkin lymphoma. Relapses following autologous stem cell transplantation were seen in all patients, with brentuximab vedotin exposure varying. Assay: immunoSEQ multiplex PCR; the TCRdb copy retains only in-frame clones and omits some. Of 50,000 or so clones in the sample, approximately 90% were seen once. Specimen: peripheral blood mononuclear cells (PBMCs), collected before the second cycle of nivolumab. All receptors derive from a human donor with classical Hodgkin lymphoma.

The chain employs TRBV15 and TRBJ2-5, with TRBD2 identical over 8 bases. This CDR3 region has 14 residues. Looked up from germline, CDR1 is LNHNV and CDR2 is YYDKDF (reference sequence). Trimming took 1 base from V and 2 from J; bases not matched to a gene: 0. The CDR3 protein is CATSRGLAQETQYF. The CDR3 coding sequence is TGTGCCACCAGCAGAGGACTAGCGCAAGAGACCCAGTACTTC.

This clone was counted a single time. V gene TRBV19 combines with J gene TRBJ2-1; TRBD2 matches 7 bases. Germline V CDR1 and CDR2: LNHDA, SQIVND (reference sequence). There are 18 residues in the CDR3. With 3 bases clipped from V and 0 bases from J, the junction kept 11 bases outside the gene matches. The CDR3 loop is CASSIPRGSGYSYNEQFF. In nucleotides, the CDR3 is TGTGCCAGTAGTATTCCCCGCGGTAGCGGGTACTCCTACAATGAGCAGTTCTTC.

The chain couples TRBV5-1 to TRBJ1-1; D remains ambiguous. Trimming took off 1 base at V and 1 base at J, with 11 bases between the two ends. The CDR3 loop spans 15 amino acids. CDR1 is SGHRS and CDR2 is YFSETQ in the germline V gene. In nucleotides, the CDR3 is TGCGCCAGCAGCTTGAGTCCGGGCCCGAACACTGAAGCTTTCTTT. Its translation is CASSLSPGPNTEAFF.

This chain links TRBV6-5 with TRBJ1-4; D uncertain. Between the trimmed V and J ends, which lost 5 bases and 8 bases, there was a span of 15 bases. From germline, CDR1 is MNHEY and CDR2 SVGAGI. This CDR3 comprises 14 residues. The CDR3 DNA reads TGTGCCAGCAGTCCGTACGACTTTGACGAAAAACTGTTTTTT. Protein: CASSPYDFDEKLFF.

The chain joins TRBV28 to TRBJ1-5; D not resolved. V gave up 7 bases and J gave up 5 bases, with 21 bases separating them. Germline CDR1 MDHEN, CDR2 SYDVKM. The CDR3 spans 16 residues. CDR3 in DNA: TGTGCCAGCACCGACGTTTTCCTAATTGGTCATCAGCCCCAGCATTTT. Amino acids: CASTDVFLIGHQPQHF.

The chain combines TRBV11-2 with TRBJ2-1; D might be TRBD1 or TRBD2, each matching 6 bases. This CDR3 is 15 amino acids long. V lost 5 bases and J 0 bases, leaving 11 bases between the germline ends. CDR1 SGHAT and CDR2 FQNNGV come from the germline V gene. CDR3 coding DNA: TGTGCCAGCAGCAAGGGGGGTTACTCCTACAATGAGCAGTTCTTC. Its protein product is CASSKGGYSYNEQFF.

The V call is TRBV7-9, the J call TRBJ2-7; TRBD1 aligns across 7 bases. CDR3 length equals 12 residues. J lost 6 bases, V lost 5 bases, and 4 bases had no gene match. Germline loops: CDR1 SEHNR, CDR2 FQNEAQ (reference sequence). The CDR3 bases are TGTGCCAGCAGCCGAGGGGACAGCGAGCAGTACTTC. It translates to CASSRGDSEQYF.

This clone appeared once. This chain uses TRBV9 with TRBJ2-1; 9 bases fit TRBD2. This CDR3 has 16 residues. The germline CDR1 and CDR2 sequences are SGDLS and YYNGEE. With V trimmed by 3 bases and J by 8 bases, 12 bases remained unmatched. The CDR3 coding sequence is TGTGCCAGCAGCGGAGCGGGAGGCCACCGATTCGATGAGCAGTTCTTC. Amino acid sequence: CASSGAGGHRFDEQFF.

The V gene is TRBV30, the J gene TRBJ2-3; 8 nucleotides align to TRBD2. Germline lookup yields CDR1 GTSNPN and CDR2 SVGIG (reference sequence). With V trimmed by 5 bases and J by 1 base, 2 bases remained unmatched. The CDR3 is made up of 13 amino acids. CDR3: CAWATSGTDTQYF. The CDR3 DNA reads TGTGCCTGGGCGACTAGCGGCACAGATACGCAGTATTTT.

CDR3 nucleotides: TGTGCCAGCAGTTACTCCATGACTAGTTTGGATGAGCAGTTCTTC. This sequence encodes CASSYSMTSLDEQFF. The gene calls are TRBV6-6 and TRBJ2-1, with D perhaps matching TRBD2 (6 bases). The CDR3 is made up of 15 amino acids. Germline V lookup: CDR1 MNHNY, CDR2 SVGAGI (reference sequence). The V end was cut by 0 bases, the J end by 8 bases, with 14 bases between.

The CDR3 loop reads CASSYADSITDTQYF. For the CDR3, the DNA is TGTGCCAGCAGTTACGCGGACAGCATCACAGATACGCAGTATTTT. The rearrangement joins TRBV6-5 to TRBJ2-3; D may be TRBD1 (6 bases). Trimming stripped 2 bases from V and 2 bases from J, with 11 bases between. The CDR3 runs 15 residues. CDR1 MNHEY and CDR2 SVGAGI come from the germline V gene.

The J gene is TRBJ1-1, the V gene TRBV2, with 8 positions matching TRBD1. The CDR3 length is 15 residues. Germline V gene data show CDR1 as SNHLY and CDR2 as FYNNEI. V gave up 8 bases and J gave up 1 base; unmatched junction bases: 9. The CDR3 DNA sequence: TGTGCCAGCCGTCCCCGGGACAGGTCGAACACTGAAGCTTTCTTT. It encodes CASRPRDRSNTEAFF.

This rearrangement joins TRBV18 to TRBJ1-1; 8 nucleotides agree with TRBD1. V was pared by 4 bases and J by 5 bases, with 9 bases of the junction left unmatched. Germline V gene lookup returns CDR1 KGHSH and CDR2 LQKENI. This CDR3 comprises 15 residues. The CDR3 coding sequence is TGTGCCAGCTCACAGGGACAGGAACTATGGACTGAAGCTTTCTTT. As protein: CASSQGQELWTEAFF.